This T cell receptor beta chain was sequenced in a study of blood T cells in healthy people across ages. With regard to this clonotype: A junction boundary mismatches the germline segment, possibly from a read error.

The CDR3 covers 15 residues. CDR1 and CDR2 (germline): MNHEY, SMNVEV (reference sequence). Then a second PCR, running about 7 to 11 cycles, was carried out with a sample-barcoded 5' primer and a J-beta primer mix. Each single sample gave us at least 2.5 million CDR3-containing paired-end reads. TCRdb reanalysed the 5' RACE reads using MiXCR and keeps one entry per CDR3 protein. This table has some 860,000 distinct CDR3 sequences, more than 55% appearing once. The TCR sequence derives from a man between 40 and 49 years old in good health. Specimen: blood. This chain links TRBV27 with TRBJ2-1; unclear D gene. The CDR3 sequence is CASRQASGPYNEQFF. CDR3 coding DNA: TGTGCCAGCAGGCAAGCGTCGGGTCCCTACAATGAGCAATTCTTC.